A selection of T cell receptor beta chains follows, all from one sample in a study of shared clonotypes between healthy human individuals. Sequencing used immunoSEQ multiplex PCR; TCRdb keeps in-frame clones, though not all of them. The repertoire consists of about 980,000 clones, with about three quarters occurring once and the leading ten covering 1.5%. The sample consisted of memory CD4+ T cells sorted from blood. The source is a man aged 18-30 years in good health. The CDR3 runs from the conserved cysteine through the conserved F or W. Fields, in order: J gene, clone size, CDR3 length, V gene, CDR3 protein. Only some rows state a clone size, as once, few, many or a class for expanded clones.

J: TRBJ2-7; size: -; length: 13; V: TRBV7-9; CDR3: CASSLATGIGQYF
J: TRBJ1-2; size: -; length: 14; V: TRBV6-6; CDR3: CASSYGAREYGYTF
J: TRBJ2-1; size: -; length: 14; V: TRBV6-1; CDR3: CASRAGTYNNEQFF
J: TRBJ2-7; size: -; length: 12; V: TRBV5-4; CDR3: CASSLDNYEQYF
J: TRBJ2-1; size: few; length: 16; V: TRBV4-1; CDR3: CASSRDPYSSYNEQFF
J: TRBJ1-1; size: few; length: 14; V: TRBV19; CDR3: CASSLSGRHTEAFF
J: TRBJ1-6; size: -; length: 14; V: TRBV5-4; CDR3: CASSLGQGDSPLHF
J: TRBJ1-2; size: -; length: 17; V: TRBV6-1; CDR3: CASSVLLQRRDRDGYTF
J: TRBJ1-6; size: -; length: 13; V: TRBV11-2; CDR3: CASSLPLDSPLHF
J: TRBJ2-7; size: -; length: 13; V: TRBV19; CDR3: CASSISSFGEQYF
J: TRBJ1-4; size: -; length: 14; V: TRBV16; CDR3: CASSQTSGGEKLFF
J: TRBJ2-4; size: -; length: 16; V: TRBV7-2; CDR3: CASSRIGGEAKNIQYF
J: TRBJ1-2; size: -; length: 17; V: TRBV25-1; CDR3: CASSTGTGGIWDYGYTF
J: TRBJ1-1; size: -; length: 13; V: TRBV7-9; CDR3: CASSFFPDITAFF
J: TRBJ1-3; size: -; length: 14; V: TRBV23-1; CDR3: CASSQGGTENTIYF
J: TRBJ2-2; size: few; length: 13; V: TRBV30; CDR3: CAWNPEGTGELFF
J: TRBJ2-5; size: -; length: 13; V: TRBV15; CDR3: CATSSSGQETQYF
J: TRBJ1-3; size: -; length: 14; V: TRBV18; CDR3: CASSPMESGNTIYF
J: TRBJ2-5; size: once; length: 15; V: TRBV30; CDR3: CAWSVPGTVQETQYF
J: TRBJ2-1; size: -; length: 12; V: TRBV29-1; CDR3: CSVARGSNEQFF
J: TRBJ2-2; size: -; length: 13; V: TRBV2; CDR3: CASSGQGAGELFF
J: TRBJ2-7; size: -; length: 13; V: TRBV27; CDR3: CASSLRGPYEQYF
J: TRBJ2-4; size: few; length: 15; V: TRBV10-1; CDR3: CASSDPGIGKNIQYF
J: TRBJ2-7; size: -; length: 12; V: TRBV5-1; CDR3: CASRRQGDEQYF
J: TRBJ2-3; size: few; length: 15; V: TRBV11-2; CDR3: CASSDRVLGTDTQYF
J: TRBJ2-7; size: -; length: 13; V: TRBV2; CDR3: CASSEVGFYEQYF
J: TRBJ1-1; size: -; length: 13; V: TRBV5-6; CDR3: CASSTTENTEAFF
J: TRBJ1-1; size: few; length: 18; V: TRBV19; CDR3: CASSEIPNQGTRNTEAFF
J: TRBJ2-3; size: -; length: 18; V: TRBV9; CDR3: CASSVTAPSGWGADTQYF
J: TRBJ1-1; size: -; length: 14; V: TRBV10-3; CDR3: CAIRSGTANTEAFF
J: TRBJ1-2; size: -; length: 14; V: TRBV7-2; CDR3: CASSLPGNFYGYTF
J: TRBJ2-3; size: -; length: 15; V: TRBV4-3; CDR3: CASSQDRQRTDTQYF
J: TRBJ1-6; size: -; length: 14; V: TRBV19; CDR3: CASSLTGVNSPLHF
J: TRBJ1-5; size: few; length: 14; V: TRBV2; CDR3: CARDPRGGPKSQHF
J: TRBJ2-7; size: -; length: 14; V: TRBV7-9; CDR3: CAGGTTGSSYEQYF
J: TRBJ2-7; size: -; length: 15; V: TRBV5-1; CDR3: CASSSVPGPSYEQYF
J: TRBJ2-7; size: -; length: 13; V: TRBV28; CDR3: CASCLPGVYEQYF
J: TRBJ2-3; size: -; length: 13; V: TRBV7-9; CDR3: CASSLDGTDTQYF
J: TRBJ2-5; size: -; length: 13; V: TRBV7-5; CDR3: CARSRTVQETQYF
J: TRBJ2-2; size: -; length: 15; V: TRBV7-2; CDR3: CASSTQTDYTGELFF
J: TRBJ2-2; size: once; length: 19; V: TRBV11-1; CDR3: CASSIPGQGLLSVTGELFF
J: TRBJ2-3; size: -; length: 14; V: TRBV28; CDR3: CASTWTSGADTQYF
J: TRBJ2-1; size: -; length: 16; V: TRBV7-9; CDR3: CASSLVISGGVREQFF
J: TRBJ1-1; size: -; length: 15; V: TRBV5-1; CDR3: CASSARTGPNTEAFF
J: TRBJ1-1; size: -; length: 15; V: TRBV9; CDR3: CASSVDIGWNTEAFF